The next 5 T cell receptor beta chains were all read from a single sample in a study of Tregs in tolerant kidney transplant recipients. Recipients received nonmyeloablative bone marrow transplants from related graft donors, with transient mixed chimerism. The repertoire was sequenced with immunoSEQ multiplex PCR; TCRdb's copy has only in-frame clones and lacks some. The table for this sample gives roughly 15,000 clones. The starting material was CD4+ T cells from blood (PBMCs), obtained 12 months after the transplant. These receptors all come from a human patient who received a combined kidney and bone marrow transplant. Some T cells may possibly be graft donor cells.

CDR3 bases read: TGTGCCGAACAGCACACTGAA. Its protein product is CAEQHTE. The whole CDR3 protein reads CAEQHTEAFF. The V call is TRBV2, the J call TRBJ1-1, with D unresolved. Read sequence stops 3 residues before the CDR3 end, and the germline J gene provides the missing end. This CDR3 is 10 amino acids long. Germline-derived CDR1 and CDR2 are SNHLY and FYNNEI. Trimming pared 11 bases from V and 3 bases from J, leaving 7 bases between.

The chain's CDR3 is CASSLIRQPQHF. The part of the CDR3 DNA that was read is TGTGCCAGCAGTTTAATACGGCAGCCC. The chain uses TRBV28 and TRBJ1-5; D uncertain. Read data end 3 residues before the CDR3 end; the end is taken from the germline J gene. The ends were cut back, 2 bases at V and 7 bases at J, with 6 bases in the middle. From germline, CDR1 is MDHEN and CDR2 SYDVKM. This CDR3 is 12 amino acids long.

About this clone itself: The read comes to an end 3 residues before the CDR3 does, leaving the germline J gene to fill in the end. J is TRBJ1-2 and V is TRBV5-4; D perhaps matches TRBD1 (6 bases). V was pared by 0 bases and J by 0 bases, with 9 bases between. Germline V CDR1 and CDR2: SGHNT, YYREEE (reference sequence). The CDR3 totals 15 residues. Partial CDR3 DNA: TGTGCCAGCAGCTTGGCCCAGGGGTCTAACTATGGC. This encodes CASSLAQGSNYG. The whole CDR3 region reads CASSLAQGSNYGYTF.

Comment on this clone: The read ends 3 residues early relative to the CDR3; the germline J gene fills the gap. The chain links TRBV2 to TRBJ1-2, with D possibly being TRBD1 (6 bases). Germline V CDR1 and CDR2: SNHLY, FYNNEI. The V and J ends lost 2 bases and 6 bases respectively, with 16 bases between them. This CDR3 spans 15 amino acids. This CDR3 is CASSERRDMGNGYTF. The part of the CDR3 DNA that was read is TGTGCCAGCAGTGAAAGGAGGGACATGGGGAATGGC.

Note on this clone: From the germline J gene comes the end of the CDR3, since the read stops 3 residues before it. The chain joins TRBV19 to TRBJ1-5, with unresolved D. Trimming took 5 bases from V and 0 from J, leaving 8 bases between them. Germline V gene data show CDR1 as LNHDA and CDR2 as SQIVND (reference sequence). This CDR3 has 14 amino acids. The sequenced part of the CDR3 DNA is TGTGCCAGTAGTCACGGGTATAGCAATCAGCCC. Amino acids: CASSHGYSNQP. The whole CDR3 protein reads CASSHGYSNQPQHF.